The clone carrying this T cell receptor beta chain was found many times. Its antigen is as yet unknown. One entry per CDR3 protein, called by TCRdb with MiXCR from the RACE reads. The sample lists about 300,000 distinct CDR3 sequences; roughly 6% were seen once. This entry is derived from a study of human T cells and chemical hapten exposure. Study-level information: The variation in per-sample TCR yields arose mainly from small differences in pooled library volumes. General observations from the study: Donor immune responses may differ from healthy people's, since all donors had alopecia. In comparison with controls, expanded TCRs gave rise to a significantly larger number of large CDR3 similarity clusters.

This CDR3 comprises 13 residues. Trimming pared 5 bases from V and 8 bases from J, leaving 15 bases between. Indicated time point: pre-sensitization, week 0. The treatment: therapeutic diphenylcyclopropenone sensitization with weekly scalp DPC. The material sequenced was whole blood, taken in connection with sensitization to the hapten diphenylcyclopropenone (DPC). This rearrangement joins TRBV12-3 or TRBV12-4 to TRBJ1-2, with D unclear. The receptor's source is a woman aged 18 to 35 with alopecia areata. Some clones in this sample may be carry-over from other donors' samples. As DNA, the CDR3 is TGTGCCAGCAGTCCCCGGCCGCCCGGAGGCTACACCTTC. It codes for CASSPRPPGGYTF.